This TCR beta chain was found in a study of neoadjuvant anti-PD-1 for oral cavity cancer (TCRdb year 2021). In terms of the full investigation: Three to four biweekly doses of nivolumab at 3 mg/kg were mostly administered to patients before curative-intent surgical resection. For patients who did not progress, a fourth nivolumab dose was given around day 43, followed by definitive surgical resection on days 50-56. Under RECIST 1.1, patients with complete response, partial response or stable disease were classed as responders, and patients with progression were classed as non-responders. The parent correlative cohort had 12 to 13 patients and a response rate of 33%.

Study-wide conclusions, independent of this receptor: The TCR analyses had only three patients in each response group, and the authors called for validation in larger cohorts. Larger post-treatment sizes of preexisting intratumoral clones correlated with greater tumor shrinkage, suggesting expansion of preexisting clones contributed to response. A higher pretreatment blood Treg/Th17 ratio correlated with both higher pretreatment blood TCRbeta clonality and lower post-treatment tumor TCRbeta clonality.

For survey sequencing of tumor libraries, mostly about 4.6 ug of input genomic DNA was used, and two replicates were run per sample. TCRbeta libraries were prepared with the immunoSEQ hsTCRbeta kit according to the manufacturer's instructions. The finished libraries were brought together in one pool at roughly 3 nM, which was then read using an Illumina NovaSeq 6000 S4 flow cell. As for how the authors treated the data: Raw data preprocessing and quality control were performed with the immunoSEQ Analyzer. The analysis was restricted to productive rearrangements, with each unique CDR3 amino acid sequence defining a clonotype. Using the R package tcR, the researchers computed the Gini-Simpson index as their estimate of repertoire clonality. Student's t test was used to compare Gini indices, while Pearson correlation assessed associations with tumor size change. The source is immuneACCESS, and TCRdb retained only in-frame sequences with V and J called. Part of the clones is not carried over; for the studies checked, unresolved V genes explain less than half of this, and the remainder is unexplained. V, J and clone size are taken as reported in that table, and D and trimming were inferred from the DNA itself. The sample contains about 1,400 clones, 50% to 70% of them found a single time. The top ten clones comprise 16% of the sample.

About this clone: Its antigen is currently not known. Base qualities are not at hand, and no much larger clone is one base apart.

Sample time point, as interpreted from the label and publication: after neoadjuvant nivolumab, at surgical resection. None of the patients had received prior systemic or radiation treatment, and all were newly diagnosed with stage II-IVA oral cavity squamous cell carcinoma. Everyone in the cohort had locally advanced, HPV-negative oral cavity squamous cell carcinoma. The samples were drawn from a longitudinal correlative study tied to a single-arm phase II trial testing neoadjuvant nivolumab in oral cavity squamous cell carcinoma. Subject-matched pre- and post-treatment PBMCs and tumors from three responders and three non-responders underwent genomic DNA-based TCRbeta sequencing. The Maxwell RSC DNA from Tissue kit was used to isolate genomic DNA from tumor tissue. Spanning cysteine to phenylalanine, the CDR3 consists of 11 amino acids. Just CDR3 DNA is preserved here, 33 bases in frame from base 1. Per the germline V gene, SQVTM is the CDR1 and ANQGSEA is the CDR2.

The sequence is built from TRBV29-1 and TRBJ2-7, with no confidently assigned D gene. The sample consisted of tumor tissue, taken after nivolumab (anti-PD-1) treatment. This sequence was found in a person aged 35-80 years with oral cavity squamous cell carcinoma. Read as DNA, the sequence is TGCAGTGTCAGACAAGTTAACGAGCAGTACTTC. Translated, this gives CSVRQVNEQYF.